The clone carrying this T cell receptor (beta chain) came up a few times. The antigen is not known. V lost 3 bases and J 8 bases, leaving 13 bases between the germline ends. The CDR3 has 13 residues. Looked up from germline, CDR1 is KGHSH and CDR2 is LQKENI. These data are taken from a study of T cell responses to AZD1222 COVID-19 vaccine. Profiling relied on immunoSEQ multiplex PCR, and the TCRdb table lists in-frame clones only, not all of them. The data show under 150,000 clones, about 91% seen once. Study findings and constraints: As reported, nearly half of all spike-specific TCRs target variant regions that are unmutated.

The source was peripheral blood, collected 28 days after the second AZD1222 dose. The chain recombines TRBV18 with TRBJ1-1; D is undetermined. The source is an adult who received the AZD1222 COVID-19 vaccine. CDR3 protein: CASSPVAAREAFF. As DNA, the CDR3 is TGTGCCAGCTCACCGGTGGCAGCTAGGGAAGCTTTCTTT. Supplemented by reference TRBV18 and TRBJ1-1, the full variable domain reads NAGVMQNPRHLVRRRGQEARLRCSPMKGHSHVYWYRQLPEEGLKFMVYLQKENIIDESGMPKERFSAEFPKEGPSILRIQQVVRGDSAAYFCASSPVAAREAFFGQGTRLTVV.